This T cell receptor beta chain was observed in a study of T cell changes during pregnancy in multiple sclerosis (dated by TCRdb to the late 2010s). Background on the whole study: In women with multiple sclerosis, the researchers looked at how the T cell repertoire shifted as pregnancy progressed.

Note on this clone: The antigen this receptor binds is unknown. One base away there is no much larger clone; base qualities are not given.

Library preparation was by the immunoSEQ multiplex PCR assay. The table was pulled from immuneACCESS by TCRdb, which kept in-frame rearrangements only. Such tables lose some clones; where checked, under half of the loss comes from unresolved V genes, and the rest has no known cause. The sample includes around 70,000 clones, with roughly 92% observed a single time. The ten largest make up roughly 3.9% of the sample. The CDR3 measures 19 amino acids from cysteine to phenylalanine. Kept here is only the CDR3 DNA, which spans 57 bases and is read in frame from base 1. Based on the germline V gene, the CDR1 and CDR2 sequences are SNHLY and FYNNEI. Here V drops 6 bases and J drops 4 bases, and the junction holds 21 bases not matched to any gene.

Here the sequenced sample was peripheral blood, taken after pregnancy. The sequence joins TRBV2 to TRBJ2-1, with 7 middle bases fitting TRBD2. The receptor was derived from a female donor in good health, enrolled as a control in a pregnancy study. The DNA sequence is given as TGTGCCAGCAGCGGAACCTCGGGGGGAGCGGTCAAATTATACAATGAGCAGTTCTTC. Its translation is CASSGTSGGAVKLYNEQFF.